This T cell receptor beta chain derives from a study of T-cell reconstitution after alpha-beta-depleted transplantation in children. Germline V gene data show CDR1 as SGHVS and CDR2 as FNYEAQ. The CDR3 has 14 residues. V was shortened by 2 bases and J by 4 bases, with 11 bases between the two germline ends. As it was prepared, the TCRbeta library received unique molecular identifiers. TCRdb re-called the PCR reads through MiXCR, storing one row per CDR3 protein. The table includes hundreds of thousands of distinct CDR3 sequences, less than 20% detected once. V usage is TRBV7-6 and J usage is TRBJ1-1; D possibly corresponds to TRBD1 (5 bases). This receptor was identified in a male patient aged 10-17 years who had a stem cell transplant for acute lymphoblastic leukemia, so the T cells may come from the graft donor. The source material was PBMCs, mostly from graft donor cells, sampled 360 days after TCRalphabeta/CD19-depleted stem cell transplant. CDR3 sequence: CASSLTGGLTEAFF. For the CDR3, the DNA is TGTGCCAGCAGCTTAACGGGGGGACTCACTGAAGCTTTCTTT.